Shown below are 30 T cell receptor beta chains from a single sample sequenced in a study of T cells expressing NK-cell markers. From its re-call of the 5' RACE reads, TCRdb lists each CDR3 protein once, without DNA. Recorded for this sample: some 460,000 distinct CDR3 sequences. Material for sequencing was blood T cells: a sorted CD56 or NKG2C T cell subset, CD4+ or CD8+ T cells, or bulk PBMC T cells (not recorded which). Every receptor here comes from a woman between 50 and 59 years old in good health.

This chain uses TRBV27 with TRBJ2-7; there is no DNA to check the TCRdb D call of TRBD2. CDR1 MNHEY and CDR2 SMNVEV come from the germline V gene (reference sequence). The CDR3 loop spans 17 amino acids. The CDR3 is CASTSPRLAGIPYEQYF.

The chain carries TRBV25-1 and TRBJ2-3; there is no DNA to check the TCRdb D call of TRBD1. Germline values: CDR1 MGHDK, CDR2 SYGVNS. The CDR3 is 15 amino acids. The CDR3: CASSEAQVLADTQYF.

The chain uses TRBV12-3 or TRBV12-4 and TRBJ1-2; TCRdb's D call, TRBD1, is unchecked because there is no DNA. The CDR3 is 13 amino acids. The CDR3 is CASTNGQGRGYTF.

The gene calls are TRBV5-4 and TRBJ1-4. CDR1 SGHNT and CDR2 YYREEE come from the germline V gene (reference sequence). CDR3 length equals 13 residues. This CDR3 is CASSLAGYEKLFF.

The genes are TRBV29-1 and TRBJ1-2; the D call from TCRdb, TRBD1, cannot be confirmed without DNA. This CDR3 spans 14 amino acids. Germline CDR1 and CDR2: SQVTM and ANQGSEA. The CDR3 spells CSVEDSGGLGGYTF.

The genes are TRBV5-1 and TRBJ2-3; TCRdb returns TRBD2, unconfirmable since there is no DNA. Germline V CDR1 and CDR2: SGHRS, YFSETQ. There are 16 residues in the CDR3. CDR3 amino acids: CASSSSIGSGTDTQYF.

The chain has TRBV20-1 and TRBJ2-5; TCRdb's D call, TRBD2, is unchecked because there is no DNA. The CDR3 spans 16 residues. Germline CDR1 DFQATT, CDR2 SNEGSKA (reference sequence). The CDR3 loop is CSARDADSPRAETQYF.

The rearrangement uses TRBV24-1 and TRBJ2-2; lacking DNA, the TRBD2 call made by TCRdb goes unchecked. CDR3 length: 15 residues. The germline V gene encodes CDR1 KGHDR and CDR2 SFDVKD. CDR3 sequence reads: CATSDRGVRAGELFF.

The CDR3 loop reads CASIGPGQTYNEQFF. V gene TRBV28 combines with J gene TRBJ2-1; TCRdb reports TRBD1, a call that lacks DNA to check it against. Germline V gene sequence: CDR1 MDHEN, CDR2 SYDVKM. CDR3 length equals 15 residues.

The chain carries TRBV12-3 or TRBV12-4 and TRBJ2-1; TCRdb's D call, TRBD2, is unchecked because there is no DNA. This CDR3 is 19 amino acids long. This CDR3 reads CASSFGTSGGYSSYNEQFF.

The chain couples TRBV27 to TRBJ2-5; checking the TCRdb D call of TRBD1 is not possible without DNA. Germline CDR1 MNHEY, CDR2 SMNVEV (reference sequence). The CDR3 extends over 14 amino acids. The CDR3 loop is CASSFNEGKETQYF.

The chain carries TRBV12-3 or TRBV12-4 and TRBJ2-5; the TCRdb call, TRBD2, lacks DNA for checking. The CDR3 extends over 16 amino acids. The CDR3 is CASSNQLAGLQETQYF.

The rearrangement uses TRBV5-1 and TRBJ2-3; the D call of TRBD1 rests on TCRdb alone, since no DNA is present to check it. This CDR3 contains 16 residues. CDR1 and CDR2 from the germline V gene are SGHRS and YFSETQ. CDR3 region: CASSLRQGSSTDTQYF.

The V call is TRBV20-1, the J call TRBJ2-1; TCRdb lists TRBD1, though no DNA is available to test this call. Germline values: CDR1 DFQATT, CDR2 SNEGSKA (reference sequence). This CDR3 is built from 15 residues. CDR3: CSAKRTRDHRNEQFF.

The chain uses TRBV5-6 and TRBJ1-1. CDR1 is SGHDT and CDR2 is YYEEEE in the germline V gene. The CDR3 length is 14 residues. CDR3 sequence: CASSLVAGHTEAFF.

The rearrangement joins TRBV6-6 to TRBJ2-3. CDR1 and CDR2 from the germline V gene are MNHNY and SVGAGI (reference sequence). The CDR3 spans 15 residues. The CDR3 loop reads CASRPRGASTDTQYF.

The chain employs TRBV12-5 and TRBJ2-5; absent DNA, TCRdb's TRBD1 call cannot be checked. The CDR3 covers 13 residues. The germline gives CDR1 LGHNT, CDR2 FRNRAP. This chain's CDR3 is CASGLSGEETQYF.

The chain uses TRBV7-2 and TRBJ2-3; no DNA is available, so the TRBD1 call from TCRdb remains unchecked. The CDR3 extends over 15 amino acids. Per the germline V gene, CDR1 is SGHTA and CDR2 is FQGNSA. CDR3 protein: CASSSVPGQGNTQYF.

The V gene is TRBV13, the J gene TRBJ1-1. The CDR3 is made up of 16 amino acids. Germline V gene data show CDR1 as PRHDT and CDR2 as FYEKMQ (reference sequence). The CDR3: CASSLSRQHMNTEAFF.

The chain combines TRBV7-8 with TRBJ2-1; lacking DNA, the TRBD2 call made by TCRdb goes unchecked. Germline V gives CDR1 SGHVS, CDR2 FQNEAQ. The CDR3 has 19 amino acids. The CDR3 sequence is CASSLVIAPSGSSYNEQFF.

The chain has TRBV12-3 or TRBV12-4 and TRBJ2-1; the D call from TCRdb, TRBD2, cannot be confirmed without DNA. The length of the CDR3 is 14 residues. The chain's CDR3 is CASSLLAGLHKGFF.

The V gene is TRBV5-1, the J gene TRBJ2-5; TCRdb returns TRBD2, unconfirmable since there is no DNA. Germline V gene lookup returns CDR1 SGHRS and CDR2 YFSETQ. The CDR3 length is 17 residues. The CDR3: CASSLAVSGRARETQYF.

The chain couples TRBV3-1 to TRBJ2-1; without DNA, the TCRdb call of TRBD2 cannot be checked. CDR1 and CDR2 (germline): LGHDT, YNNKEL (reference sequence). The length of the CDR3 is 12 residues. The CDR3 sequence: CASLPSTGPLFF.

J is TRBJ2-2 and V is TRBV5-5. Germline V gene data show CDR1 as SGHKS and CDR2 as YYEKEE (reference sequence). The CDR3 spans 18 residues. The chain's CDR3 is CASSLWSFSGPNTGELFF. The entire variable domain, with the rest obtained from reference TRBV5-5 and TRBJ2-2, is as follows: DAGVTQSPTHLIKTRGQQVTLRCSPISGHKSVSWYQQVLGQGPQFIFQYYEKEERGRGNFPDRFSARQFPNYSSELNVNALLLGDSALYLCASSLWSFSGPNTGELFFGEGSRLTVL.

V is TRBV19 and J is TRBJ2-5. Germline assignment: CDR1 LNHDA and CDR2 SQIVND (reference sequence). This CDR3 is 16 amino acids long. CDR3 protein: CASSKQGWDRSETQYF.

This rearrangement joins TRBV5-1 to TRBJ2-7. CDR3 length equals 14 residues. Germline V gene sequence: CDR1 SGHRS, CDR2 YFSETQ. The CDR3 loop is CASGRVPNSYEQYF. Drawing the rest from reference TRBV5-1 and TRBJ2-7, the complete variable domain is KAGVTQTPRYLIKTRGQQVTLSCSPISGHRSVSWYQQTPGQGLQFLFEYFSETQRNKGNFPGRFSGRQFSNSRSEMNVSTLELGDSALYLCASGRVPNSYEQYFGPGTRLTVT.

The chain employs TRBV5-5 and TRBJ2-1; lacking DNA, the TRBD2 call made by TCRdb goes unchecked. The CDR3 has 15 amino acids. Germline loops: CDR1 SGHKS, CDR2 YYEKEE (reference sequence). The CDR3 region is CASSLEPSQGNEQFF.

The V and J genes are TRBV12-3 or TRBV12-4 and TRBJ1-6; with no DNA, the TCRdb D assignment of TRBD1 cannot be verified. The CDR3 has 14 amino acids. The CDR3 sequence: CASSLTRGRGSLHF.

V and J are TRBV12-3 or TRBV12-4 and TRBJ2-1; TCRdb indicates TRBD1, and absent DNA this call remains unverified. CDR3 length: 15 amino acids. The CDR3 region is CASSTGTGPRTIEFF.

The V and J genes are TRBV12-3 or TRBV12-4 and TRBJ2-2. The CDR3 loop spans 13 amino acids. CDR3 sequence reads: CASRDKNTGELFF.